This TCR beta chain derives from a study of blood T cell repertoires in COVID-19. In the study overall: Some COVID-19 samples were acute and others convalescent; all came from the United States, Italy and Spain. Sample material is recorded as cDNA or gDNA derived from T cells, B-cell-depleted T cells, or PBMCs.

Germline loops: CDR1 MGHRA, CDR2 YSYEKL. The CDR3 spans 16 residues. V trimming: 1 base; J trimming: 4 bases; junction bases outside the gene matches: 2. Under the authors' procedure: How many nucleated cells were present was estimated from reference gene primer amplification. Generated by immunoSEQ multiplex PCR, the TCRdb table keeps only in-frame clones and is missing some. V and J calls and clone size are as listed in that table; D and trimming were resolved from the DNA. The sample consists of under 300,000 clones, about 88% of them appearing once. The table lists this clone with a count of one. The V call is TRBV4-1, the J call TRBJ2-1; 12 positions agree with TRBD2. Sequencing used peripheral blood. The receptor was isolated from a woman between 40 and 55 years old who had recovered from COVID-19. The CDR3 region has the DNA TGCGCCAGCAGCCAAGGCGGACTAGCGGGGTACAATGAGCAGTTCTTC. Its translation: CASSQGGLAGYNEQFF.